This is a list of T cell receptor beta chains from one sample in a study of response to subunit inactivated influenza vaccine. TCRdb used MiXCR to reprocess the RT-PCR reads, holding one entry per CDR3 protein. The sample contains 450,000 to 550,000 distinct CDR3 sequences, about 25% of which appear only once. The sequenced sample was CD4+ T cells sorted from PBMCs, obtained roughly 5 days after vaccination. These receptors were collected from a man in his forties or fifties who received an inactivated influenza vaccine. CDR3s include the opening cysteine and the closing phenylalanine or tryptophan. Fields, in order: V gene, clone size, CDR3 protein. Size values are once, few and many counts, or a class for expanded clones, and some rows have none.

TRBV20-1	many	CSARANNEQFF
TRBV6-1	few	CASIPGLAGGYEQFF
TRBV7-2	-	CASSLVVAGQETQYF
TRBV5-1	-	CASSSRIRTDTQYF
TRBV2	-	CASSKRSSGANVLTF
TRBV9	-	CASSPRLAGAYEQYF
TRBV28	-	CASSSQSPPGPNEKLFF
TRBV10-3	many	CAISVGGGAEAFF
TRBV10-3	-	CAISEGLAGAHEQFF
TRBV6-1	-	CASSRGTGGMYEQYF
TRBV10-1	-	CASSRFSGGTPYNEQFF
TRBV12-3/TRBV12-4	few	CASSPAGGDYEQYF
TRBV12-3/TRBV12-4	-	CASSLIWTRSGETQYF
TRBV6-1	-	CASSEGLGFGQPQHF
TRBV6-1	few	CASSIGTGLSYEQYF
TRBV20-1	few	CSALRGGPNTGELFF
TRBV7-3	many	CASSGGPADEQFF
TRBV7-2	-	CASSPEGANTEAFF
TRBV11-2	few	CASSHSGRTTEAFF
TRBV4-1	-	CASSRRQARGIVSGANVLTF
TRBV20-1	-	CSAGDLTGVMETQYF
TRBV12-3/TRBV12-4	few	CASSLGSTNTGELFF